This T cell receptor (beta chain) is from a study of cytomegalovirus exposure and HLA in healthy donors. Both 60 Vbeta primers and 13 Jbeta primers went into the PCR. Here immunoSEQ multiplex PCR was the method, and the copy in TCRdb shows in-frame clones only, minus some. The sample consists of 75,000 to 100,000 clones, 81% of them appearing once. CDR3 length equals 18 residues. V lost 1 base and J lost 1; bases outside the gene matches: 4. Germline-derived CDR1 and CDR2 are KGHSH and LQKENI. The chain recombines TRBV18 with TRBJ2-2; 12 bases align to TRBD1. The material sequenced was PBMCs. This TCR came from a man aged 35 to 55 in good health and CMV-seropositive. This chain's CDR3 is CASSPQRDRGRNTGELFF. The CDR3, as DNA: TGTGCCAGCTCACCACAGAGGGACAGGGGGCGGAACACCGGGGAGCTGTTTTTT.